These 5 T cell receptor beta chains originate from one sample sequenced in a study of cytomegalovirus exposure and HLA in healthy donors. PCR primers comprised 60 Vbeta and 13 Jbeta primers. Measured with immunoSEQ multiplex PCR; TCRdb has only the in-frame clones, and not every one. The table includes under 300,000 clones, approximately 82% detected once. What was sequenced was PBMCs. The receptor source for this set is a woman between 55 and 75 years old in good health and CMV-seropositive.

This clone was counted a single time. The CDR3 loop reads CASSGTSGRATGELFF. The CDR3 nucleotides read TGTGCCAGCAGCGGGACTAGCGGGAGGGCCACCGGGGAGCTGTTTTTT. The V call is TRBV9, the J call TRBJ2-2, with TRBD2 identical over 15 bases. V was pared by 3 bases and J by 4 bases, with 1 base of the junction left unmatched. Looked up from germline, CDR1 is SGDLS and CDR2 is YYNGEE. The CDR3 is 16 residues long.

The gene calls are TRBV7-2 and TRBJ2-2, with 7 bases lining up with TRBD2. Germline V gene sequence: CDR1 SGHTA, CDR2 FQGNSA. This CDR3 is 16 amino acids long. Trimming removed 3 bases from V and 0 bases from J; junction bases left unmatched: 4. The CDR3: CASSLGDYSNTGELFF. CDR3 in DNA: TGTGCCAGCAGCTTGGGGGACTATTCGAACACCGGGGAGCTGTTTTTT.

This clone has only one observation. The gene calls are TRBV27 and TRBJ2-5; D possibly corresponds to TRBD2 (5 bases). In germline, CDR1 is MNHEY, CDR2 SMNVEV (reference sequence). The CDR3 length is 13 residues. V was shortened by 3 bases and J by 4 bases, with 9 bases between the two germline ends. The CDR3 region is CASSFRAGETQYF. DNA of the CDR3: TGTGCCAGCAGTTTTAGGGCGGGAGAGACCCAGTACTTC.

The gene calls are TRBV18 and TRBJ2-3, with D perhaps matching TRBD2 (6 bases). This CDR3 contains 15 residues. Per germline, CDR1 KGHSH and CDR2 LQKENI. V shed 3 bases and J shed 0 bases, with 10 bases lying between them. The CDR3 region is CASSPGGISTDTQYF. The DNA of the CDR3 is TGTGCCAGCTCACCCGGCGGGATTAGCACAGATACGCAGTATTTT.

The CDR3 protein is CAWGVPLNSPLHF. The DNA for the CDR3 is TGTGCCTGGGGAGTACCCTTAAATTCACCCCTCCACTTT. The rearrangement uses TRBV30 and TRBJ1-6; unclear D gene. V gave up 5 bases and J gave up 7 bases, with 12 bases separating them. Germline V lookup: CDR1 GTSNPN, CDR2 SVGIG (reference sequence). The CDR3 runs to 13 residues.